This passage covers 2 T cell receptor beta chains from one sample sequenced in a study of blood T cell repertoires in COVID-19. Here immunoSEQ multiplex PCR was the method, and the copy in TCRdb shows in-frame clones only, minus some. The table has some 150,000 clones, about 88% seen once. Material for sequencing was peripheral blood. Receptors were obtained from a human donor in a cohort sampled during active COVID-19.

The chain combines TRBV27 with TRBJ2-3; perhaps TRBD2 as D (6 bases). CDR1 and CDR2 from the germline V gene are MNHEY and SMNVEV (reference sequence). The CDR3 sequence is 13 residues long. Trimming removed 5 bases from V and 9 bases from J, with 15 bases in between. In DNA, the CDR3 is TGTGCCAGCAGTCCCATAAGACTAGGCACGCAGTATTTT. Its translation is CASSPIRLGTQYF.

The rearrangement joins TRBV6-5 to TRBJ2-7; TRBD1 aligns across 10 bases. Per the germline V gene, CDR1 is MNHEY and CDR2 is SVGAGI. J lost 4 bases, V lost 6 bases, and 6 bases had no gene match. The CDR3 has 14 amino acids. CDR3 loop: CASRRGTGVYEQYF. In DNA form, the CDR3 reads TGTGCCAGCAGACGAGGGACAGGGGTATACGAGCAGTACTTC.